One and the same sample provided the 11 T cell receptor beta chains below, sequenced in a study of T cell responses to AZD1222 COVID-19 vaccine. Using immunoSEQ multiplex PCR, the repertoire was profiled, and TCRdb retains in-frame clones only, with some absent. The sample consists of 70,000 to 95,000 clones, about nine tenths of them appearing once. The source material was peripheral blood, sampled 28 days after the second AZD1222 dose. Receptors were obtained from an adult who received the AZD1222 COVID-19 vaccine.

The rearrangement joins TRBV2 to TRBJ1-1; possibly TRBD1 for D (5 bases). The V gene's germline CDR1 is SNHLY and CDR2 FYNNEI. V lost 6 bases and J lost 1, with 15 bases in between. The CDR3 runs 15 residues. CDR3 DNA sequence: TGTGCCAGCAGCCAGGGTCGGACGGAGAACACTGAAGCTTTCTTT. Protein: CASSQGRTENTEAFF.

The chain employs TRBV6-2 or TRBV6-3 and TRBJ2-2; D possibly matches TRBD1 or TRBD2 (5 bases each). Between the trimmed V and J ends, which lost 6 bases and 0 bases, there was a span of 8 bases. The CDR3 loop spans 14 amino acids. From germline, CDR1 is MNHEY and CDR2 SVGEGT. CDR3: CASSRGTNTGELFF. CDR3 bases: TGTGCCAGCAGCCGGGGCACGAACACCGGGGAGCTGTTTTTT.

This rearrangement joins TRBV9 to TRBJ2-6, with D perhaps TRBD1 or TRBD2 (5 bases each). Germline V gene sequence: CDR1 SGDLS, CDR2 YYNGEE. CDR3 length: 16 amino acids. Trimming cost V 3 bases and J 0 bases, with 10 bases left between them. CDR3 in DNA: TGTGCCAGCAGCGGGGACGGGTACTCTGGGGCCAACGTCCTGACTTTC. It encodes CASSGDGYSGANVLTF.

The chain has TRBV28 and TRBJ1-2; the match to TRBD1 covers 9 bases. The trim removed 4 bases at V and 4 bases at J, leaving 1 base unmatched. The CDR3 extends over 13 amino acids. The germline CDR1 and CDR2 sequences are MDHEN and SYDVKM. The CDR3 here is CASSSTGGYGYTF. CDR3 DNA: TGTGCCAGCAGTTCGACAGGGGGCTATGGCTACACCTTC.

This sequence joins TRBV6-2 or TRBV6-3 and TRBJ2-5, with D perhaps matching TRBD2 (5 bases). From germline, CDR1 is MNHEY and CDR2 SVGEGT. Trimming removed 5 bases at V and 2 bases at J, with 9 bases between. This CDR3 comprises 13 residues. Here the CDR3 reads CASSPSGQETQYF. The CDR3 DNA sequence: TGTGCCAGCAGTCCGTCGGGGCAAGAGACCCAGTACTTC.

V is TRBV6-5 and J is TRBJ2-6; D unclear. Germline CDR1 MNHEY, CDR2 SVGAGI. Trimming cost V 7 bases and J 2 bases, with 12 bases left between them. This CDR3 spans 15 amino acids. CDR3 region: CASIALSAGANVLTF. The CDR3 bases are TGTGCCAGCATCGCCCTCTCTGCTGGGGCCAACGTCCTGACTTTC.

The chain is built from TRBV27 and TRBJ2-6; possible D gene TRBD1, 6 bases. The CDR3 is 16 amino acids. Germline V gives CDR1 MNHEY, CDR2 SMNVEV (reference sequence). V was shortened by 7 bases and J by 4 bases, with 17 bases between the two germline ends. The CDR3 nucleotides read TGTGCCAGCAAATTCCCAGGGGATTACGGGGCCAACGTCCTGACTTTC. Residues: CASKFPGDYGANVLTF.

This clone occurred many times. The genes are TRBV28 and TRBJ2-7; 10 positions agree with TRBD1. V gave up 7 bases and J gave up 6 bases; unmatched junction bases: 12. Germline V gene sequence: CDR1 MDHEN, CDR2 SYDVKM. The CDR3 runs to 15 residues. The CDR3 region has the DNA TGTGCCAGCACTTCGCTGACAGGGGGCGCGTCCGAGCAGTACTTC. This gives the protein CASTSLTGGASEQYF.

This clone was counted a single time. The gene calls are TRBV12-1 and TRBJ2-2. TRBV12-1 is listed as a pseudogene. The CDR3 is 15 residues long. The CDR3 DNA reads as TGTGCCAGCAGCGTGACCGGCGAGAACACCGGGGAGCTGTTTTTT. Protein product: CASSVTGENTGELFF.

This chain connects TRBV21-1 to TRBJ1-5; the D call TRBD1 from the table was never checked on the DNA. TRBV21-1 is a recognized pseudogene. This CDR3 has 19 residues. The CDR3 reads CASSKAPGQGAPMFQPQHF. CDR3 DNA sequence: TGTGCCAGCAGCAAAGCTCCGGGACAGGGGGCGCCTATGTTTCAGCCCCAGCATTTT.

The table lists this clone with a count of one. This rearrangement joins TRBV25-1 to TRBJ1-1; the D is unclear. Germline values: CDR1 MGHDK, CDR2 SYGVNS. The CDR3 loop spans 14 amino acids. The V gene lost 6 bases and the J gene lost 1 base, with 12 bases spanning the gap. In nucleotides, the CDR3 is TGTGCCAGCAGAAACGAGCCACCGAACACTGAAGCTTTCTTT. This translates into CASRNEPPNTEAFF.